A selection of T cell receptor beta chains follows, all from one sample in a study of regulatory T cells in long-lasting Graves disease. TCRdb ran MiXCR on the multiplex PCR reads and lists one entry per CDR3 protein. The sample comprises 400,000 or so distinct CDR3 sequences, less than 25% of which are singletons, and less than 25% rests with the top ten. The sample in question was peripheral blood mononuclear cells (PBMCs), obtained when the disease was refractory, from a patient treated with antithyroid drugs. The receptors come from a female donor with Graves disease. Each CDR3 is given with its conserved first and last residue. The D gene is left open where the match is weak. The size entry is marked missing in some rows and otherwise reads once, few, many or a size class.

cdr3_aa cdr3_nt j_call d_call v_call clone_size
CASSGGLTEAFF TGTGCCAGCAGTGGGGGTCTGACTGAAGCTTTCTTT TRBJ1-1 - TRBV6-1 many
CSLETGLGETQYF TGCAGCCTGGAGACAGGGCTGGGAGAGACCCAGTACTTC TRBJ2-5 TRBD1 TRBV29-1 many
CSVESRPGNTIYF TGCAGCGTTGAGTCTCGCCCTGGAAACACCATATATTTT TRBJ1-3 - TRBV29-1 -
CASSEVGLAKNIQYF TGTGCCAGCAGTGAGGTGGGCTTAGCCAAAAACATTCAGTACTTC TRBJ2-4 - TRBV6-1 few
CASSTTGGGNQPQHF TGTGCCAGCAGCACAACCGGCGGGGGCAATCAGCCCCAGCATTTT TRBJ1-5 - TRBV7-9 -
CASSQTNNQPQHF TGTGCCAGCTCACAAACGAACAATCAGCCCCAGCATTTT TRBJ1-5 - TRBV18 few
CSVDRAASYGYTF TGCAGCGTTGATAGGGCGGCTTCCTATGGCTACACCTTC TRBJ1-2 - TRBV29-1 many
CASTQSRGLYGYTF TGTGCCAGCACCCAGAGCAGGGGACTCTATGGCTACACCTTC TRBJ1-2 - TRBV5-8 few
CSAFPGNIQYF TGCAGTGCTTTTCCGGGGAACATTCAGTACTTC TRBJ2-4 - TRBV20-1 few
CSARDGHTGELFF TGCAGTGCTAGAGACGGTCACACCGGGGAGCTGTTTTTT TRBJ2-2 - TRBV20-1 -
CATSEFGTGLSGANVLTF TGTGCCACCAGTGAATTTGGGACAGGCCTCTCTGGGGCCAACGTCCTGACTTTC TRBJ2-6 TRBD1 TRBV24-1 many
CASSEFGGLGTGELFF TGTGCCAGCAGTGAGTTCGGGGGGCTCGGCACCGGGGAGCTGTTTTTT TRBJ2-2 - TRBV25-1 -
CASSSEGGNEQYF TGTGCCAGCAGCTCAGAAGGGGGTAACGAGCAGTACTTC TRBJ2-7 - TRBV11-3 -
CASSGHGGAPGEAFF TGTGCCAGCAGTGGACACGGGGGCGCACCGGGTGAAGCTTTCTTT TRBJ1-1 - TRBV6-1 many
CASSLDGFPDTEAFF TGTGCCAGCAGTTTAGATGGCTTCCCGGACACTGAAGCTTTCTTT TRBJ1-1 - TRBV12-3/TRBV12-4 few
CASSRTRTASNYGYTF TGTGCCAGCAGCCGTACCCGGACGGCCTCTAACTATGGCTACACCTTC TRBJ1-2 - TRBV6-1 few
CASSSTDSPYEQYF TGTGCCAGCAGCTCCACGGACAGCCCCTACGAGCAGTACTTC TRBJ2-7 - TRBV28 many
CSAVRGLGETQYF TGCAGCGCCGTTCGGGGACTTGGAGAGACCCAGTACTTC TRBJ2-5 - TRBV20-1 -
CASSWGGSSYEQYF TGTGCCAGCAGCTGGGGGGGGAGCTCCTACGAGCAGTACTTC TRBJ2-7 TRBD2 TRBV5-1 many
CSARGLDNYEQYF TGCAGTGCTAGAGGCCTAGATAACTACGAGCAGTACTTC TRBJ2-7 - TRBV20-1 -
CATSRDGGSGLQPQHF TGTGCCACCAGCAGAGATGGGGGGAGTGGACTTCAGCCCCAGCATTTT TRBJ1-5 - TRBV15 -
CATSRDRLIKGNEKLFF TGTGCCACCAGCAGAGATCGTCTTATTAAAGGGAATGAAAAACTGTTTTTT TRBJ1-4 - TRBV15 few